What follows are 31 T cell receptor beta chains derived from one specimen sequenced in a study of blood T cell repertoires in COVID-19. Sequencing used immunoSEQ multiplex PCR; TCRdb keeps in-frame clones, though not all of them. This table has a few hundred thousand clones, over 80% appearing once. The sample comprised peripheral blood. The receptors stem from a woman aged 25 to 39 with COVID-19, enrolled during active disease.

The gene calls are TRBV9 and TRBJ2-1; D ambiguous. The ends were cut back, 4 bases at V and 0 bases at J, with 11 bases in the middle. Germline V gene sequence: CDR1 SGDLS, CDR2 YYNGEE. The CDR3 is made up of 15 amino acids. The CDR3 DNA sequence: TGTGCCAGCAGCTTAAGATTAGACTCCTACAATGAGCAGTTCTTC. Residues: CASSLRLDSYNEQFF.

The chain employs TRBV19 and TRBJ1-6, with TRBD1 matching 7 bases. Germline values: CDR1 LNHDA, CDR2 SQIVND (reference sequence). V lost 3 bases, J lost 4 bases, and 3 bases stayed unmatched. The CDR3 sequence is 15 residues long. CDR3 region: CASSMAGQYNSPLHF. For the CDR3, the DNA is TGTGCCAGTAGTATGGCGGGACAGTATAATTCACCCCTCCACTTT. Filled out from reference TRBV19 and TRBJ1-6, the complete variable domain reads DGGITQSPKYLFRKEGQNVTLSCEQNLNHDAMYWYRQDPGQGLRLIYYSQIVNDFQKGDIAEGYSVSREKKESFPLTVTSAQKNPTAFYLCASSMAGQYNSPLHFGNGTRLTVT.

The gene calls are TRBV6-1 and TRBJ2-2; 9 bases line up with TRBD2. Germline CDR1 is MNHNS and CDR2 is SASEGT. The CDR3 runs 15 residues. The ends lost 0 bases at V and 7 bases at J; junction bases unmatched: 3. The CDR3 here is CASSEASGGSGELFF. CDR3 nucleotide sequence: TGTGCCAGCAGTGAAGCTAGCGGGGGTAGCGGGGAGCTGTTTTTT.

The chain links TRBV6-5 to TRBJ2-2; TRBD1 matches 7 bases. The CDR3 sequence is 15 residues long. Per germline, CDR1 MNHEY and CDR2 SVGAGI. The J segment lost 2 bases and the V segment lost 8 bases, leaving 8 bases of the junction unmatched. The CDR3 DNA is TGTGCCAGCTTTAGGGCAGGGGGTAACACCGGGGAGCTGTTTTTT. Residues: CASFRAGGNTGELFF.

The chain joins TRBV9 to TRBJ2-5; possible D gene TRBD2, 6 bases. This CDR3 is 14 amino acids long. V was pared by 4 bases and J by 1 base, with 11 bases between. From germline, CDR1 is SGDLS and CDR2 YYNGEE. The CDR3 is CASSPRGFQETQYF. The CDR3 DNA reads TGTGCCAGCAGCCCCCGGGGGTTCCAAGAGACCCAGTACTTC.

The CDR3 nucleotides are TGCAGCGTTGAAGAAGCGGGCCTCTATGGCTACACCTTC. It translates to CSVEEAGLYGYTF. This chain joins TRBV29-1 and TRBJ1-2; D not certain. This CDR3 is 13 amino acids long. Trimming took off 0 bases at V and 4 bases at J, with 9 bases between the two ends. Germline lookup yields CDR1 SQVTM and CDR2 ANQGSEA.

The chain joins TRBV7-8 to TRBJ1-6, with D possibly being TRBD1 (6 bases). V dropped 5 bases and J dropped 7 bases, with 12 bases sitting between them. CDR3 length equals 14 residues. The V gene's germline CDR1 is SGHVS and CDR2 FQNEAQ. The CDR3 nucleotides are TGTGCCAGCAGCGCCGGGCAGGGGAATTCACCCCTCCACTTT. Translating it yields CASSAGQGNSPLHF.

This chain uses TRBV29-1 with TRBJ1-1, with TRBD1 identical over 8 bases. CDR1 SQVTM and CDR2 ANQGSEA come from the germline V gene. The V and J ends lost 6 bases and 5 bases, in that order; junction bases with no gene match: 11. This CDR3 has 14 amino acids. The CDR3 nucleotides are TGCAGCGTCCAGGGGGCGCGGGGGCGGACTGAAGCTTTCTTT. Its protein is CSVQGARGRTEAFF.

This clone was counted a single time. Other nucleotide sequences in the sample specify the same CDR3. CDR3 coding DNA: TGTGCCAGCAGCCGGGACAGTAATGAAAAACTGTTTTTT. This gives the protein CASSRDSNEKLFF. This chain connects TRBV7-9 to TRBJ1-4; TRBD1 agrees at 7 bases. This CDR3 comprises 13 residues. CDR1 and CDR2 (germline): SEHNR, FQNEAQ (reference sequence). V lost 5 bases and J lost 4; bases outside the gene matches: 1.

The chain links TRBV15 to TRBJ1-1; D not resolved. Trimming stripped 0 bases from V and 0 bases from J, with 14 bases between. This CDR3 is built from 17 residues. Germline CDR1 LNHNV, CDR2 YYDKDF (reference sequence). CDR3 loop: CATSRDRNVVMNTEAFF. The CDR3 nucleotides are TGTGCCACCAGCAGAGATAGAAACGTGGTAATGAACACTGAAGCTTTCTTT.

This chain's CDR3 is CASSEENQSNTIYF. The DNA for the CDR3 is TGTGCCAGCAGTGAAGAAAACCAGTCAAACACCATATATTTT. V usage is TRBV6-1 and J usage is TRBJ1-3; no clear D gene. Germline V gene lookup returns CDR1 MNHNS and CDR2 SASEGT. The CDR3 runs to 14 residues. Trimming took 1 base from V and 6 from J, leaving 10 bases between them.

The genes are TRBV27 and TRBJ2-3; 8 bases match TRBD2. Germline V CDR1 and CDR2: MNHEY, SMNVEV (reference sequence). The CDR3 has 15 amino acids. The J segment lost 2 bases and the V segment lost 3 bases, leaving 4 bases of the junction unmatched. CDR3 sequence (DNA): TGTGCCAGCAGTTTTCTAGCGGGTGTCACAGATACGCAGTATTTT. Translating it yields CASSFLAGVTDTQYF.

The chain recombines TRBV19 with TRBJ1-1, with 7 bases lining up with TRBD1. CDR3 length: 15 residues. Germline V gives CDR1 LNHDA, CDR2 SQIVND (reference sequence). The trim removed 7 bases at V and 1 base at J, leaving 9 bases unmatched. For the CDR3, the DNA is TGTGCCAGTACCCTGAGGGGACAGAGGAACACTGAAGCTTTCTTT. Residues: CASTLRGQRNTEAFF.

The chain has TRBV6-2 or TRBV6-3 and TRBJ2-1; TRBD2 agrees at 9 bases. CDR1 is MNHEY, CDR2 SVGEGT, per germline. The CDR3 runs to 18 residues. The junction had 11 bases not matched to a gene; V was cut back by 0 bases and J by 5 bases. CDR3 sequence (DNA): TGTGCCAGCAGTTACTCGATCATCAGCGGGAGGATAGACAATGAGCAGTTCTTC. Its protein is CASSYSIISGRIDNEQFF.

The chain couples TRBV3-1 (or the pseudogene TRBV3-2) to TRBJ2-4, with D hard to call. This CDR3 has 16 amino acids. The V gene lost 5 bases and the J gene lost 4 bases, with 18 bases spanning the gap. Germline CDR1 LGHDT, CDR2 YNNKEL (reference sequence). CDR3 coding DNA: TGTGCCAGCAGCTACGGTATTCCCATTAGAAAAAACATTCAGTACTTC. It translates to CASSYGIPIRKNIQYF.

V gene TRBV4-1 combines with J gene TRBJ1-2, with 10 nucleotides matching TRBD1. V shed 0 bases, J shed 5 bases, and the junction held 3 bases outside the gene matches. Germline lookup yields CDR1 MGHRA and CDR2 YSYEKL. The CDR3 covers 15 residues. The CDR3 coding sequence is TGCGCCAGCAGCCAAGAGGGACAGGGGAGGTATGGCTACACCTTC. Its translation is CASSQEGQGRYGYTF.

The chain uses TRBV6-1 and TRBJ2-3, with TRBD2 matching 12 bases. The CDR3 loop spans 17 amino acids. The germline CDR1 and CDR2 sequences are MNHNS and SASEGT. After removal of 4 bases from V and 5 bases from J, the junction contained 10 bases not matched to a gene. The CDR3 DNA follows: TGTGCCAGCAGTGCCAGCACTAGCGGGGGGCCAGGAGATACGCAGTATTTT. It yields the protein CASSASTSGGPGDTQYF.

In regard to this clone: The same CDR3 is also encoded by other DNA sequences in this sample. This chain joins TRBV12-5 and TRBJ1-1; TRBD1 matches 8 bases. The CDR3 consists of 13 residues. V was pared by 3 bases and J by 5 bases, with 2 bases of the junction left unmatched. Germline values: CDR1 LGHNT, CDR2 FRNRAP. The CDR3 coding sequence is TGTGCTAGTGGTTTACAGGGGGGGACTGAAGCTTTCTTT. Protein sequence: CASGLQGGTEAFF. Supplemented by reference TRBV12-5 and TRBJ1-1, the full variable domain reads DARVTQTPRHKVTEMGQEVTMRCQPILGHNTVFWYRQTMMQGLELLAYFRNRAPLDDSGMPKDRFSAEMPDATLATLKIQPSEPRDSAVYFCASGLQGGTEAFFGQGTRLTVV.

CDR3 sequence: CASSIQGLAAGYEQYF. CDR3 DNA sequence: TGTGCCAGTAGTATACAGGGACTTGCGGCGGGCTACGAGCAGTACTTC. The chain employs TRBV19 and TRBJ2-7, with D tentatively TRBD2 (6 bases). The CDR3 has 16 amino acids. Trimming removed 2 bases at V and 3 bases at J, with 17 bases between. In germline, CDR1 is LNHDA, CDR2 SQIVND (reference sequence).

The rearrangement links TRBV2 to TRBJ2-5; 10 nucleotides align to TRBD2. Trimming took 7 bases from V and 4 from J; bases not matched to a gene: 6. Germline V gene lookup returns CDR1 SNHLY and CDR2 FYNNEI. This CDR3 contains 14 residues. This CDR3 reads CASMQREGRETQYF. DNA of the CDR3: TGTGCCAGCATGCAGCGGGAGGGCCGAGAGACCCAGTACTTC.

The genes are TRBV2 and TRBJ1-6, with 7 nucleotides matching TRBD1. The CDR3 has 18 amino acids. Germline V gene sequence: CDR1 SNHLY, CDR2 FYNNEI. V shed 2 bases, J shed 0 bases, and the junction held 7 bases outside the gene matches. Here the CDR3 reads CASSEIPGQSSYNSPLHF. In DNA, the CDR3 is TGTGCCAGCAGTGAAATCCCGGGACAGAGCTCCTATAATTCACCCCTCCACTTT.

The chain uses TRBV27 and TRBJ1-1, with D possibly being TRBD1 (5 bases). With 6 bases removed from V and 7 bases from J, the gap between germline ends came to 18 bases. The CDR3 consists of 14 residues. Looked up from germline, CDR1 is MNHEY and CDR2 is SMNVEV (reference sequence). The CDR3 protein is CASSLSFVGHEAFF. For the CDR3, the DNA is TGTGCCAGCAGCCTCTCCTTTGTGGGGCATGAAGCTTTCTTT.

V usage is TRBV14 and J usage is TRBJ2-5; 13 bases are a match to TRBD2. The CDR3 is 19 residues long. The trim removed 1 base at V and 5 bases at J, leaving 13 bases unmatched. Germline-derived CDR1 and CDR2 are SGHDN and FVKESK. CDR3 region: CASSQGFLLAGGLLETQYF. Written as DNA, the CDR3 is TGTGCCAGCAGCCAAGGATTTTTACTAGCGGGAGGGTTGTTGGAGACCCAGTACTTC.

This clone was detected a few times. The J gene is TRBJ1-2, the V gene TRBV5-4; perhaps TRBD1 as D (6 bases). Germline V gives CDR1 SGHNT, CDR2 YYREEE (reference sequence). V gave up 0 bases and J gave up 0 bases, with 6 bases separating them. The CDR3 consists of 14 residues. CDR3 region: CASSLGTANYGYTF. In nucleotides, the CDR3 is TGTGCCAGCAGCTTGGGGACAGCTAACTATGGCTACACCTTC. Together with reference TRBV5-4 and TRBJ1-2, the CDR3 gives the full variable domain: ETGVTQSPTHLIKTRGQQVTLRCSSQSGHNTVSWYQQALGQGPQFIFQYYREEENGRGNFPPRFSGLQFPNYSSELNVNALELDDSALYLCASSLGTANYGYTFGSGTRLTVV.

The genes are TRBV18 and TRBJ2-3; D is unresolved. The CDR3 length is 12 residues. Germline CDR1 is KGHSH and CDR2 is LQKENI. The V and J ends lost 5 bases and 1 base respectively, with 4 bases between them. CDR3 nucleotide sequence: TGTGCCAGCTCAAGCCGCACAGATACGCAGTATTTT. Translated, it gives CASSSRTDTQYF.

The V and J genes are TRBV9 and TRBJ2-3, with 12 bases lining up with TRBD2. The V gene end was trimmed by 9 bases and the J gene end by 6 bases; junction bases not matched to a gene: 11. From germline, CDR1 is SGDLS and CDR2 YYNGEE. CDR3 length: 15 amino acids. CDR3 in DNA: TGTGCCACCTCCCCTAGCGGGGGGGCCGGGGATACGCAGTATTTT. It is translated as CATSPSGGAGDTQYF.

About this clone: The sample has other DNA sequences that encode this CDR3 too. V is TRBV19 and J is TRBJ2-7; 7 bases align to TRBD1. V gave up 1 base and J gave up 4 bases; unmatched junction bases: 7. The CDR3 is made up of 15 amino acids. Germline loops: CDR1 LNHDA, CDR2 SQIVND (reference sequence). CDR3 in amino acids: CASSIATGPPYEQYF. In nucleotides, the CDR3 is TGTGCCAGTAGTATAGCGACAGGGCCCCCTTACGAGCAGTACTTC.

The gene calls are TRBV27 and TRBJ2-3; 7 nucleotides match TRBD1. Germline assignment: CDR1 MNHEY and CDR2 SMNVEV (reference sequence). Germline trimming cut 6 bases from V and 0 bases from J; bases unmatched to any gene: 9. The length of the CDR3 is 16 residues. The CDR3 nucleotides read TGTGCCAGCAGGGGACAGCAGATAATAAGCACAGATACGCAGTATTTT. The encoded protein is CASRGQQIISTDTQYF.

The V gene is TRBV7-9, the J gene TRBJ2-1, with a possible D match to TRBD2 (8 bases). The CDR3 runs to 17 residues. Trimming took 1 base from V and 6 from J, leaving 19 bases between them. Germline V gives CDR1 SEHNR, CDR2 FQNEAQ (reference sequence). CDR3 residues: CASSLGGGLAGSNEQFF. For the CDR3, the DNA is TGTGCCAGCAGCTTAGGAGGGGGCCTAGCGGGCAGCAATGAGCAGTTCTTC.

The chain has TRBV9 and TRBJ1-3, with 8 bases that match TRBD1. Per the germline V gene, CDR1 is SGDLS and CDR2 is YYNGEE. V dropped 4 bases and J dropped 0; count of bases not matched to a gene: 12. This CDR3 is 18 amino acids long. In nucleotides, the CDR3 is TGTGCCAGCAGCTTTAGTAGTGGGACAGGCGACTCTGGAAACACCATATATTTT. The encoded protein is CASSFSSGTGDSGNTIYF.

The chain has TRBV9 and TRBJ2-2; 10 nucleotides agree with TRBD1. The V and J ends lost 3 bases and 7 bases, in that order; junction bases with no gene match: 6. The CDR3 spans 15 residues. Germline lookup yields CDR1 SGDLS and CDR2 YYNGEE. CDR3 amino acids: CASSAGQGRVGELFF. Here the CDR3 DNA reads TGTGCCAGCAGCGCGGGACAGGGGCGGGTCGGGGAGCTGTTTTTT.